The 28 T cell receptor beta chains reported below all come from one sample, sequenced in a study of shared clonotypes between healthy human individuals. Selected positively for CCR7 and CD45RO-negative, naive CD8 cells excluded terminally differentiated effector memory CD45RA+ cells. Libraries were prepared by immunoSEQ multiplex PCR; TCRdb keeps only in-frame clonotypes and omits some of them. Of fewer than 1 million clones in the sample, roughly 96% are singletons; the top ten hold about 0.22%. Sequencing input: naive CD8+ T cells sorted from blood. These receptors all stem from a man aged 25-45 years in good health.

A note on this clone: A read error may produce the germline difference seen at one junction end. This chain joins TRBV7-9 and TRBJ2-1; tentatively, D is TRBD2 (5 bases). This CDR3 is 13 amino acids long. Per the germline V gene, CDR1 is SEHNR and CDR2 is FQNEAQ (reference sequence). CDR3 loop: CASSFETREGTIF. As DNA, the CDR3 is TGTGCCAGCAGCTTTGAAACTCGGGAAGGTACGATCTTC.

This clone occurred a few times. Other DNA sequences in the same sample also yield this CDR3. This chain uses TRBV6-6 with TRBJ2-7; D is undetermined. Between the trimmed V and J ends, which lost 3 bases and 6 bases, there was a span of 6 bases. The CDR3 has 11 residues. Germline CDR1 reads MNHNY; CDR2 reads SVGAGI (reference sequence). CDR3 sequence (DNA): TGTGCCAGCAGTTATTCGACCGAGCAGTACTTC. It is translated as CASSYSTEQYF.

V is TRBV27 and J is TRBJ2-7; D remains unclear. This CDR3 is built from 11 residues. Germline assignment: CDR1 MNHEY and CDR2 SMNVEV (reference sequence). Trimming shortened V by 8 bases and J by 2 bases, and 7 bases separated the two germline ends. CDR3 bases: TGTGCCAGCGGATATACCTACGAGCAGTACTTC. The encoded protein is CASGYTYEQYF.

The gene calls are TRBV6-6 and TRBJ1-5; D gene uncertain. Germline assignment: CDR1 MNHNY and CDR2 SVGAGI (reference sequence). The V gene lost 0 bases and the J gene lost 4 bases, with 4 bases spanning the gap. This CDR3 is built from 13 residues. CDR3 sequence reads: CASSYSENQPQHF. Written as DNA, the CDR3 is TGTGCCAGCAGTTACTCCGAGAATCAGCCCCAGCATTTT.

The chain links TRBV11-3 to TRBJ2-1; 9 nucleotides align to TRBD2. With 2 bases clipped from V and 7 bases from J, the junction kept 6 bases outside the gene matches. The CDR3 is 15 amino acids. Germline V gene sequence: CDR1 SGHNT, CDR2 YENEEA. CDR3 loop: CASSLLSGSTNEQFF. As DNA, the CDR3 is TGTGCCAGCAGCTTACTTAGCGGGAGTACGAATGAGCAGTTCTTC.

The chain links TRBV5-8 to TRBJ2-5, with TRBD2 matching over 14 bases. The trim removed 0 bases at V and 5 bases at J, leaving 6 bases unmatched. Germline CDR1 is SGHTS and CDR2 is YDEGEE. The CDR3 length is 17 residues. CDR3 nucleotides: TGTGCCAGCAGCTTGGGACTAGCGGGAGGGCCAACGGAGACCCAGTACTTC. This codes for CASSLGLAGGPTETQYF.

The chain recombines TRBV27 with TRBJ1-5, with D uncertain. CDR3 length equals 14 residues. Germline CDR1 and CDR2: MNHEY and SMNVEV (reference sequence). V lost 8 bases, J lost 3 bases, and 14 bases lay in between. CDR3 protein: CASSNRGFNQPQHF. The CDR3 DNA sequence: TGTGCCAGCTCTAACCGGGGTTTCAATCAGCCCCAGCATTTT.

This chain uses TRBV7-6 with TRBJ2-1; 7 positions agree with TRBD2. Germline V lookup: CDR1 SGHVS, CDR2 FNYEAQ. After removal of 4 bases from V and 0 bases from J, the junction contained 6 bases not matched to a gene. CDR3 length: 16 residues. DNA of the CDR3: TGTGCCAGCAGCTCACGACTAGCTAGCTCCTACAATGAGCAGTTCTTC. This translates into CASSSRLASSYNEQFF.

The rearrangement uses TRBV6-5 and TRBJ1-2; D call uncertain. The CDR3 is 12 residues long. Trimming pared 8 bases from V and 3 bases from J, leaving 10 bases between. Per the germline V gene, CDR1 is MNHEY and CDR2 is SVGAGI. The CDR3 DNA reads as TGTGCCAGCTTCGGAAGTCACTATGGCTACACCTTC. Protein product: CASFGSHYGYTF.

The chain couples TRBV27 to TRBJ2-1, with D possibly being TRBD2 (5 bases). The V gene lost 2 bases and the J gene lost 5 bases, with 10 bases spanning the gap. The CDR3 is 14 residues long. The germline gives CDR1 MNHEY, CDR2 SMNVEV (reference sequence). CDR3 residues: CASSLTGINNEQFF. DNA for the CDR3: TGTGCCAGCAGTTTAACCGGGATAAACAATGAGCAGTTCTTC.

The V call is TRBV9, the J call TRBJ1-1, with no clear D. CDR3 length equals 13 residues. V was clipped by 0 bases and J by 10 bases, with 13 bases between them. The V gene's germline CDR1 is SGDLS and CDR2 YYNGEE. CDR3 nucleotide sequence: TGTGCCAGCAGCGTAGGGGAAGGGAACGGAGCTTTCTTT. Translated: CASSVGEGNGAFF.

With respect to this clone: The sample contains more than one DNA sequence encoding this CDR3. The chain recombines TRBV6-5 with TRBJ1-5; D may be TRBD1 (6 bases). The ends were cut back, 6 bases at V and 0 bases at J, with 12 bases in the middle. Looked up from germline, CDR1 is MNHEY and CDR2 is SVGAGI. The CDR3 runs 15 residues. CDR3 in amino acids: CASSPQGNSNQPQHF. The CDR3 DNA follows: TGTGCCAGCAGCCCCCAGGGGAATAGCAATCAGCCCCAGCATTTT.

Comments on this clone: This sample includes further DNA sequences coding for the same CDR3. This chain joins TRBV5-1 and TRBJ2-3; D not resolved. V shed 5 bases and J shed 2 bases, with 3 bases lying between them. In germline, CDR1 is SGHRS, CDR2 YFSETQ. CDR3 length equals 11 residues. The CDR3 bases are TGCGCCAGCAGATACACAGATACGCAGTATTTT. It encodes CASRYTDTQYF. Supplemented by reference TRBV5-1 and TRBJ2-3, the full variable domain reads KAGVTQTPRYLIKTRGQQVTLSCSPISGHRSVSWYQQTPGQGLQFLFEYFSETQRNKGNFPGRFSGRQFSNSRSEMNVSTLELGDSALYLCASRYTDTQYFGPGTRLTVL.

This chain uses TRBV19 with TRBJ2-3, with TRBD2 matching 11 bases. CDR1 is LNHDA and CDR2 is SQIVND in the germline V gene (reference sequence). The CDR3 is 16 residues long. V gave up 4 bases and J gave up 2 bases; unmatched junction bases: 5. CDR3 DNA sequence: TGTGCCAGTAGTAGGCTAGCGGGAGGCCCCACAGATACGCAGTATTTT. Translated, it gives CASSRLAGGPTDTQYF.

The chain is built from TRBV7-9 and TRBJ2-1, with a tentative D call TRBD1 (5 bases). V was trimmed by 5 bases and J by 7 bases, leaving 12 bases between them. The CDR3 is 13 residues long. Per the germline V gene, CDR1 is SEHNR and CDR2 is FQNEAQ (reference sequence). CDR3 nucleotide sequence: TGTGCCAGCAGCCCTAGGGGTCGGAATGAGCAGTTCTTC. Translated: CASSPRGRNEQFF.

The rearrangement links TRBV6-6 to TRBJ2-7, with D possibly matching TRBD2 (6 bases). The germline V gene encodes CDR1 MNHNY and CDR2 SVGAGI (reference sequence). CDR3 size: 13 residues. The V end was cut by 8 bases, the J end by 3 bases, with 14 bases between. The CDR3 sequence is CASEERVGYEQYF. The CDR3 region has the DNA TGTGCCAGCGAGGAGCGGGTTGGCTACGAGCAGTACTTC.

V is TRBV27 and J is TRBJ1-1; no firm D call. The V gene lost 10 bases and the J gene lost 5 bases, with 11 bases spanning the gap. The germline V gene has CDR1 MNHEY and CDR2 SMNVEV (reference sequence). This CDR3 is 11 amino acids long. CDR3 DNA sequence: TGTGCCATCGGCCGAGGGACTGAAGCTTTCTTT. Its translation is CAIGRGTEAFF.

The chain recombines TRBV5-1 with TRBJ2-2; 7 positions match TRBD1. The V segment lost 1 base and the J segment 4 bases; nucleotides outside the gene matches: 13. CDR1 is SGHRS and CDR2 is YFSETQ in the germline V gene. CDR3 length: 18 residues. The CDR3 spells CASSLNPRQGESTGELFF. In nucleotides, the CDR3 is TGCGCCAGCAGCTTGAATCCCCGACAGGGAGAGAGCACCGGGGAGCTGTTTTTT.

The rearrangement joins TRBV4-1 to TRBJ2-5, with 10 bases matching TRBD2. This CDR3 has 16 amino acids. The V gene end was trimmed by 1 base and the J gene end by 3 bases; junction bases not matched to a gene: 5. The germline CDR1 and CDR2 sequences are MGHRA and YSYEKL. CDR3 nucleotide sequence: TGCGCCAGCAGCCAAGTTTCTAGCGGGAGCAAAGAGACCCAGTACTTC. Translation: CASSQVSSGSKETQYF.

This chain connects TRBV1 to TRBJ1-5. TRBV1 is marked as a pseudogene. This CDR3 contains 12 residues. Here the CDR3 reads CTSSQVNQPQHF. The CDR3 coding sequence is TGCACCAGCAGCCAAGTTAATCAGCCCCAGCATTTT.

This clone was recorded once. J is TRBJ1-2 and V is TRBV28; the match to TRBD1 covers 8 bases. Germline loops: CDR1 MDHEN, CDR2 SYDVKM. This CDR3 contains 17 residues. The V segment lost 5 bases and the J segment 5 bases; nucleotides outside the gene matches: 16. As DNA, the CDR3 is TGTGCCAGCAGTCCCCGCAAGACAGGGGCCAAGGCGTATGGCTACACCTTC. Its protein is CASSPRKTGAKAYGYTF.

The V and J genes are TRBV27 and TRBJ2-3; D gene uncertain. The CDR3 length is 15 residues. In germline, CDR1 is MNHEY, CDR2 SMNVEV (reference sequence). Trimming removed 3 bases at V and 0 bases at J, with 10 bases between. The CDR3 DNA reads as TGTGCCAGCAGTTTGATAGCTCGGAGCACAGATACGCAGTATTTT. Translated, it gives CASSLIARSTDTQYF.

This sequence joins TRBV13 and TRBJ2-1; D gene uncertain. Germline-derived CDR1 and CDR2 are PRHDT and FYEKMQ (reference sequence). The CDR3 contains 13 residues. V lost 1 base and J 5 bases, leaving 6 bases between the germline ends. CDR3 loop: CASSLAFDNEQFF. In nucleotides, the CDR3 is TGTGCCAGCAGCTTAGCTTTTGACAATGAGCAGTTCTTC.

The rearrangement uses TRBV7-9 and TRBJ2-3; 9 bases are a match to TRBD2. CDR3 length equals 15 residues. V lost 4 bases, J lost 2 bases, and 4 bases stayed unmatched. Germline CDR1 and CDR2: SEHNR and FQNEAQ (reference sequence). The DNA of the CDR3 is TGTGCCAGCAGCTCAAGCGGGAGGCTCACAGATACGCAGTATTTT. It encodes CASSSSGRLTDTQYF.

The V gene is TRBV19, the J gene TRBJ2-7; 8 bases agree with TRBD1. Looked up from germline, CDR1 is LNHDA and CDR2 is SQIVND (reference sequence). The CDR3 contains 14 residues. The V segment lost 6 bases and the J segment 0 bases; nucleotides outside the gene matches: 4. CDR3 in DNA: TGTGCCAGTAGGGATCAGGGGGCCTCCTACGAGCAGTACTTC. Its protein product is CASRDQGASYEQYF.

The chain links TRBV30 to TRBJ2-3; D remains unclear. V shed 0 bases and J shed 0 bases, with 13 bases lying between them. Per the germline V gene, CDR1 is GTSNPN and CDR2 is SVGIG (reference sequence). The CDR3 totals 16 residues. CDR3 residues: CAWSVIHPDSTDTQYF. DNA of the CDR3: TGTGCCTGGAGTGTTATCCATCCAGACAGCACAGATACGCAGTATTTT.

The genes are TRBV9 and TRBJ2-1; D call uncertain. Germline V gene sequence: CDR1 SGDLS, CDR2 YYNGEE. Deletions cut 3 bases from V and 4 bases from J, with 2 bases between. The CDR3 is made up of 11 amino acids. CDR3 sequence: CASSEYNEQFF. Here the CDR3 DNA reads TGTGCCAGCAGCGAATACAATGAGCAGTTCTTC.

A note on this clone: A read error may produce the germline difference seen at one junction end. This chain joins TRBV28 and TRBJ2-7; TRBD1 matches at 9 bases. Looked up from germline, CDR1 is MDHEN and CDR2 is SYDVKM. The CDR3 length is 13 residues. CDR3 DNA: TGTGCCAGCAGTTGGATCCTCGGGGACAGGGTCGACTTC. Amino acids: CASSWILGDRVDF.